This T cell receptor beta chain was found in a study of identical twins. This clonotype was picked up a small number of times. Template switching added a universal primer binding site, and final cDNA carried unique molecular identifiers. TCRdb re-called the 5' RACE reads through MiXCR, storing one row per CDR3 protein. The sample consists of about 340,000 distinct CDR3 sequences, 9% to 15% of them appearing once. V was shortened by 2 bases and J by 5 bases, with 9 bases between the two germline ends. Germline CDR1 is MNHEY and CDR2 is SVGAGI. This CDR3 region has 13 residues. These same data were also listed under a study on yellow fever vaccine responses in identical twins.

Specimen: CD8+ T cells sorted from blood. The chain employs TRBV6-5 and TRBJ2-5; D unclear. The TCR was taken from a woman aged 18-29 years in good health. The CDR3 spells CASSYPGWETQYF. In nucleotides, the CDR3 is TGTGCCAGCAGTTACCCCGGATGGGAGACCCAGTACTTC.